This T cell receptor beta chain originates from a study of response to subunit inactivated influenza vaccine. Germline lookup yields CDR1 MNHNS and CDR2 SASEGT. Trimming removed 5 bases from V and 0 bases from J; junction bases left unmatched: 3. This CDR3 has 15 residues. Only a few counts were recorded for this clonotype. TCRdb re-called the RT-PCR reads with MiXCR, one entry per CDR3 protein. The data hold about 150,000 distinct CDR3 sequences, with around 11% observed a single time. The sequence came from a man between 45 and 75 years old who received an inactivated influenza vaccine. The material was CD8+ T cells sorted from PBMCs, obtained approximately 25 months after vaccination. The V gene is TRBV6-1, the J gene TRBJ1-5; 8 bases match TRBD1. CDR3 residues: CASSRGQVSNQPQHF. CDR3 DNA sequence: TGTGCCAGCAGTCGGGGACAGGTTAGCAATCAGCCCCAGCATTTT.